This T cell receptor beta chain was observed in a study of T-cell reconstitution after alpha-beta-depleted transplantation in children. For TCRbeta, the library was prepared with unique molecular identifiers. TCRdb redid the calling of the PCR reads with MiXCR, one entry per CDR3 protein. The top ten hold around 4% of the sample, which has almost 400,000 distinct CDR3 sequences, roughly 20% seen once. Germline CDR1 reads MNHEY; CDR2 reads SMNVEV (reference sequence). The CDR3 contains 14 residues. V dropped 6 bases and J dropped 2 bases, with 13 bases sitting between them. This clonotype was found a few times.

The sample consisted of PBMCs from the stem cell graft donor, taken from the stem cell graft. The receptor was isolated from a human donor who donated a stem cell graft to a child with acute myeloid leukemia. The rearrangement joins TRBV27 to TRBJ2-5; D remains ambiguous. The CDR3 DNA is TGTGCCAGCAGCAATCTTGACAAGCAAGAGACCCAGTACTTC. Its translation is CASSNLDKQETQYF.